This T cell receptor beta chain is from a study of shared clonotypes between healthy human individuals. Authors' methods: Filtering of immunoSEQ junctional sequences could not match full-length read filtering. The method was immunoSEQ multiplex PCR; TCRdb's version includes in-frame clones alone and lacks a portion of them. That table furnishes V, J and clone size, whereas the DNA furnished D and trimming. The sample has some 680,000 clones, 55% to 85% seen once; the top ten hold around 2%. The sample holds a few counts of this clone. No antigen is known for it. Study-level points and caveats: The genetic and exposure-history diversity represented was limited by few donors. Relative to clonotypes present in all four donors, those not shared had lower generation probabilities. Rarefaction analysis demonstrated incomplete sorted-subset sequencing notwithstanding large depth.

The CDR3 contains 13 residues. Germline lookup yields CDR1 SGHTA and CDR2 FQGTGA. V was cut by 5 bases and J by 0 bases, with 7 bases left in between. V gene TRBV7-3 combines with J gene TRBJ1-1; no clear D gene. This receptor was taken from a woman aged 25 to 39 in good health. Sequencing input: memory CD4+ T cells sorted from blood. Specified subset: CD45RA-negative fraction. The CDR3 DNA is TGTGCCAGCAGCCCCCAAATGAACACTGAAGCTTTCTTT. The encoded protein is CASSPQMNTEAFF.